The following is a T cell receptor beta chain sequence with its context. The data derive from a study of T cell changes during pregnancy in multiple sclerosis. The data were produced by immunoSEQ multiplex PCR, yet TCRdb's version contains in-frame clones alone and is incomplete. The sample lists tens of thousands of clones; just over 90% were seen once. Trimming took off 3 bases at V and 0 bases at J, with 5 bases between the two ends. The CDR3 covers 13 residues. Germline V gene lookup returns CDR1 LNHDA and CDR2 SQIVND (reference sequence). V gene TRBV19 combines with J gene TRBJ1-1; no reliable D call. The sample here was CD4+ T cells from peripheral blood mononuclear cells, taken after pregnancy. The sequence derives from a female donor with multiple sclerosis, enrolled in a pregnancy study. The CDR3 region is CASSISVNTEAFF. The CDR3 nucleotides read TGTGCCAGTAGTATCTCAGTGAACACTGAAGCTTTCTTT.